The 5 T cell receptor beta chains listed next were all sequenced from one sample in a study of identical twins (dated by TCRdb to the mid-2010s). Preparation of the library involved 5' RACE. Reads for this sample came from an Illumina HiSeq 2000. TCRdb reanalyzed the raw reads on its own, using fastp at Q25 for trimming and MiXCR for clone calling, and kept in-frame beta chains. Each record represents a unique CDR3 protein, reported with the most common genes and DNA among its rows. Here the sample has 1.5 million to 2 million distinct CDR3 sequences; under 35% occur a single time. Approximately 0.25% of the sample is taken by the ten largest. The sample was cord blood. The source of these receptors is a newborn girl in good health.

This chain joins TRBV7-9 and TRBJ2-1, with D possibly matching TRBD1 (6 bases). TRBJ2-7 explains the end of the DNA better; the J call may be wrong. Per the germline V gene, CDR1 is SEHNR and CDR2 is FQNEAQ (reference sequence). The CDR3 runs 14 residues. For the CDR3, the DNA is TGTGCCAGCAGCTTAGGGGACAACTACAATGAGCAGTACTTC. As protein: CASSLGDNYNEQYF.

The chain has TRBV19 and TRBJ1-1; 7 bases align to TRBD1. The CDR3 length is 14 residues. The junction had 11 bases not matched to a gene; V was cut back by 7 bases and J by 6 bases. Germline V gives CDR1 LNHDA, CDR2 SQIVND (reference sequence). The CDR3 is CASTNRGGKPEAFF. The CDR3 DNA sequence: TGTGCCAGTACCAACAGGGGAGGGAAGCCTGAAGCTTTCTTT.

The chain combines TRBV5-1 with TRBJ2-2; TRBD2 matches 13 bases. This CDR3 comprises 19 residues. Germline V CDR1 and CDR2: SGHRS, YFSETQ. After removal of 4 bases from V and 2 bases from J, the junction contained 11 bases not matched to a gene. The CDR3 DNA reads TGCGCCAGCAGCCCAATAGGGACTAGCGGGATTCAAAACACCGGGGAGCTGTTTTTT. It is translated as CASSPIGTSGIQNTGELFF.

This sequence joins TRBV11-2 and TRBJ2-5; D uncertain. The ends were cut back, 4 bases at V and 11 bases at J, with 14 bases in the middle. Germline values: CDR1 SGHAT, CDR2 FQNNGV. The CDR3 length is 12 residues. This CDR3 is CASSSLPLEQYF. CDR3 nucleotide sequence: TGTGCCAGCAGCTCCCTCCCCCTAGAGCAGTACTTC.

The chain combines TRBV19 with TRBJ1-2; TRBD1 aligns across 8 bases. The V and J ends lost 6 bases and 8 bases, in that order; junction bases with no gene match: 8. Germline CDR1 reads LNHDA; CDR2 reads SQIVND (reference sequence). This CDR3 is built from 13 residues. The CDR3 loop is CASSTKQGVGYTF. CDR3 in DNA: TGTGCCAGTAGCACTAAACAGGGGGTCGGCTACACCTTC.